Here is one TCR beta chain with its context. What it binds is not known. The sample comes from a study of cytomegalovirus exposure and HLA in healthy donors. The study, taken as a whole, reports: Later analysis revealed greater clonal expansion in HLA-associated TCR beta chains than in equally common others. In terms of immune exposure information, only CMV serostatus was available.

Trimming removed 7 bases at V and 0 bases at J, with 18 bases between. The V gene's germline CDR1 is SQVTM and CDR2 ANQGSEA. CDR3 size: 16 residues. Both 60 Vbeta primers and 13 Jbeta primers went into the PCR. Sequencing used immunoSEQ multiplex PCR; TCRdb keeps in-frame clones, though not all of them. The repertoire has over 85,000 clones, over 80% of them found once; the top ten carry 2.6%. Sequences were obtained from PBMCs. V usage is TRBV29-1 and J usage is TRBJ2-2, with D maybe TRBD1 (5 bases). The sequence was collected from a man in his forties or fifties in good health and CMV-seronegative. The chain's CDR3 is CSARQTAYANTGELFF. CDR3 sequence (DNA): TGCAGCGCCAGACAGACCGCTTATGCGAACACCGGGGAGCTGTTTTTT.